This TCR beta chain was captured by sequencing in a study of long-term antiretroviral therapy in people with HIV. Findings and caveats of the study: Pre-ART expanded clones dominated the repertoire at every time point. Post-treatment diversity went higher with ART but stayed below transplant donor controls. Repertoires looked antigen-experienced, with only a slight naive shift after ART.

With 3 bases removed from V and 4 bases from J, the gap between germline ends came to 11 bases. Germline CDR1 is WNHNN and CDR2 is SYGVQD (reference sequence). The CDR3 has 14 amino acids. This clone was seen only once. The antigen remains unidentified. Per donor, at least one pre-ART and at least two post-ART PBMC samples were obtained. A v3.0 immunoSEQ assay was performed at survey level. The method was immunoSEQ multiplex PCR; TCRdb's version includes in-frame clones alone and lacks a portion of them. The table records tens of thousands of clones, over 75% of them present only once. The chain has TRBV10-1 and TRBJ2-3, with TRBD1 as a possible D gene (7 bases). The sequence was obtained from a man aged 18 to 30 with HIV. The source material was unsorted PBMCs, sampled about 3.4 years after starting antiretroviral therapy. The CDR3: CASSDQGEADTQYF. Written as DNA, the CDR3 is TGCGCCAGCAGTGACCAGGGGGAGGCAGATACGCAGTATTTT.